This T cell receptor (beta chain) was found in a study of shared clonotypes between healthy human individuals. CDR1 SGHRS and CDR2 YFSETQ come from the germline V gene. This CDR3 has 13 amino acids. V was trimmed by 2 bases and J by 3 bases, leaving 7 bases between them. Across several immunoSEQ plates, the genomic DNA of each subset was split evenly. Data came from immunoSEQ multiplex PCR; TCRdb stores just in-frame clones and leaves some out. The data show hundreds of thousands of clones, approximately 79% seen once. The specimen was memory CD4+ T cells sorted from blood. Regarding subset: CD45RA-negative fraction. The V and J genes are TRBV5-1 and TRBJ2-3; D call uncertain. This clonotype was sampled from a woman aged 25-40 years in good health. The CDR3 protein is CASSFSNTDTQYF. As DNA, the CDR3 is TGCGCCAGCAGCTTCTCCAATACAGATACGCAGTATTTT. The variable domain in full, with the rest retrieved from reference TRBV5-1 and TRBJ2-3, is KAGVTQTPRYLIKTRGQQVTLSCSPISGHRSVSWYQQTPGQGLQFLFEYFSETQRNKGNFPGRFSGRQFSNSRSEMNVSTLELGDSALYLCASSFSNTDTQYFGPGTRLTVL.